This TCR beta chain was recorded in a study of cytomegalovirus exposure and HLA in healthy donors. Study outcomes and limitations: V segments that were indistinguishable, TRBV6-2 and TRBV6-3 among them, were omitted from analysis. Compared with the roughly 670-donor mean, an Asian-associated ancestry cluster reportedly had fewer N-insertions, according to a later analysis. A later examination showed that TCR association rates differed by HLA locus, with DRB1 most and HLA-C fewest. CMV serostatus stood as the only immune exposure information on hand.

With respect to this clone: Antigen: not known.

The CDR3 length is 16 residues. Trimming stripped 3 bases from V and 0 bases from J, with 14 bases between. CDR1 is KGHSH, CDR2 LQKENI, per germline. The PCR ran on 60 Vbeta and 13 Jbeta primers. Libraries were prepared by immunoSEQ multiplex PCR; TCRdb keeps only in-frame clonotypes and omits some of them. The sample holds about 130,000 clones. The clonotype was recovered from a man between 18 and 35 years old in good health and CMV-seronegative. The sequencing sample was made of PBMCs. The chain has TRBV18 and TRBJ2-5; D is perhaps TRBD2 (6 bases). The CDR3 is CASSPQGLQYQETQYF. The DNA for the CDR3 is TGTGCCAGCTCACCCCAGGGACTGCAGTACCAAGAGACCCAGTACTTC.